This T cell receptor (beta chain) was identified during a study of control samples from healthy donors and cancer patients. This CDR3 has 13 amino acids. V lost 8 bases to trimming and J lost 4 bases, with 17 bases between them. Per the germline V gene, CDR1 is SQVTM and CDR2 is ANQGSEA. Sequencing was performed with immunoSEQ multiplex PCR; in TCRdb, only in-frame clones are kept and a portion is missing. Of about 150,000 clones in the sample, 80% to 95% were seen once. Sequencing was carried out using blood. This clonotype originated in a woman aged 30 to 39 in good health. V and J are TRBV29-1 and TRBJ1-2, with D possibly TRBD1 on 5 matching bases. CDR3 loop: CSSSPRGTYGYTF. Here the CDR3 DNA reads TGCAGCTCTAGTCCAAGGGGCACCTATGGCTACACCTTC. Combining the CDR3 with reference TRBV29-1 and TRBJ1-2 gives the whole variable domain SAVISQKPSRDICQRGTSLTIQCQVDSQVTMMFWYRQQPGQSLTLIATANQGSEATYESGFVIDKFPISRPNLTFSTLTVSNMSPEDSSIYLCSSSPRGTYGYTFGSGTRLTVV.